Listed below are T cell receptor beta chains from one sample, sequenced in a study of blood T cells in healthy people across ages. MiXCR, run by TCRdb on the 5' RACE reads, gives a single entry per CDR3 protein. Found here are over a million distinct CDR3 sequences, approximately 40% of them singletons; the top ten hold roughly 7.7%. Sequenced: blood. These TCRs come from a woman under 30 in good health. CDR3s include the opening cysteine and the closing phenylalanine or tryptophan. Expanded clones get a size class; other rows say once, few or many, or leave the size out.

V gene,J gene,clone size,CDR3 protein
TRBV10-2,TRBJ2-5,-,CASSPLSGMETQYF
TRBV9,TRBJ2-7,-,CASSVGQGPNSEQYF
TRBV20-1,TRBJ2-7,-,CSARDPGASYEQYF
TRBV12-3/TRBV12-4,TRBJ2-7,-,CASREQGSGYNEQYF
TRBV10-3,TRBJ2-7,few,CATRDRVYEQYF
TRBV2,TRBJ2-1,-,CASRARLAGAYNEQFF
TRBV6-5,TRBJ1-2,-,CASSYSPEQGDGYTF
TRBV28,TRBJ2-1,-,CASSSWDRGHNEQFF
TRBV6-5,TRBJ1-4,once,CASRSHTGTNEKLFF
TRBV12-3/TRBV12-4,TRBJ1-2,-,CASSSTGSNYGYTF
TRBV6-6,TRBJ2-7,-,CASSYATGSGFGEQYF
TRBV5-1,TRBJ2-4,-,CASSLDSRDHALAKNIQYF
TRBV12-3/TRBV12-4,TRBJ2-7,many,CASSLQGTPSYEQYF
TRBV14,TRBJ1-1,-,CASSQERNTEAFF
TRBV7-9,TRBJ2-1,-,CASNVQGSYNEQFF
TRBV10-2,TRBJ2-1,-,CASSESGLNNEQFF
TRBV27,TRBJ1-2,-,CASKKGNYGYTF
TRBV6-6,TRBJ2-7,-,CASVPGQGYYEQYF
TRBV4-1,TRBJ2-1,-,CASSRGQGVSYNEQFF
TRBV27,TRBJ2-3,few,CASSFVGRPDTQYF
TRBV2,TRBJ2-7,once,CASKDRGPSYYEQYF
TRBV4-1,TRBJ2-1,-,CASSQEGWRFYNEQFF
TRBV7-2,TRBJ2-5,-,CATSGSSSYNEQYF
TRBV9,TRBJ2-7,-,CASSDQTGLNEQYF
TRBV20-1,TRBJ1-1,-,CSATWEERNTEAFF
TRBV5-6,TRBJ2-1,-,CASSSGTPEQFF
TRBV12-3/TRBV12-4,TRBJ2-7,-,CASRDRGFFEQYF
TRBV5-1,TRBJ1-2,-,CASRRTGIGTGANYGHTF
TRBV12-3/TRBV12-4,TRBJ2-7,-,CASSLGGTGEYEQYF
TRBV7-9,TRBJ2-7,-,CASSLLGGQVLDEQYF
TRBV5-5,TRBJ2-7,few,CASSWGLAGAYEQYF
TRBV5-1,TRBJ2-5,-,CASSPGTGEWEQYF
TRBV20-1,TRBJ2-3,few,CSHQAPSTDTQYF
TRBV2,TRBJ2-3,-,CASRGTSGSRTDTQYF
TRBV5-1,TRBJ2-1,-,CASSLGPGWRTSGRPNEQFF
TRBV29-1,TRBJ2-3,few,CSVRTSGAITDTQYF
TRBV9,TRBJ2-5,-,CASRGVAGGNEQYF